This record covers a single T cell receptor beta chain. The antigen remains undetermined. This CDR3 contains 16 residues. In germline, CDR1 is SNHLY, CDR2 FYNNEI. The V gene end was trimmed by 6 bases and the J gene end by 4 bases; junction bases not matched to a gene: 13. This entry is derived from a study of cytomegalovirus exposure and HLA in healthy donors. Donors were nominally healthy when sampled, though unrecorded immune exposures were likely. Both 60 Vbeta primers and 13 Jbeta primers went into the PCR. The table came from immunoSEQ multiplex PCR; TCRdb's copy has only in-frame clones and leaves some out. Here the sample spans some 200,000 clones, roughly a tenth being singletons. Study findings and constraints: Most CMV-associated TCR beta chains appeared HLA-restricted in a later analysis. TCR beta chains associated with HLA were, in a later analysis, more clonally expanded than equally common others.

The chain uses TRBV2 and TRBJ2-7; 9 bases line up with TRBD1. The TCR sequence derives from a woman in her thirties in good health and CMV-seropositive. The sample consisted of PBMCs. The CDR3 DNA reads as TGTGCCAGCAGCGAGAACCCCCCCGGGACAGGGTACGAGCAGTACTTC. It encodes CASSENPPGTGYEQYF.